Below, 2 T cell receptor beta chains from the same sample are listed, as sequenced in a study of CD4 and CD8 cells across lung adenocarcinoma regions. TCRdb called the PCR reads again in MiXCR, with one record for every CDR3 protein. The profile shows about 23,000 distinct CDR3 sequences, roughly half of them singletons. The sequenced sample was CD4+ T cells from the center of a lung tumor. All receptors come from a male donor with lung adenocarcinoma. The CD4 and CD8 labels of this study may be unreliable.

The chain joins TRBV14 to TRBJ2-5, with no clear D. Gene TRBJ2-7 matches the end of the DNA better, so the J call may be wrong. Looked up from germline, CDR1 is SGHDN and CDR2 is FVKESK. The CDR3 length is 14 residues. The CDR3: CASSLRVSVAEQYF. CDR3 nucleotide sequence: TGTGCCAGCAGCCTTAGGGTTTCGGTAGCCGAGCAGTACTTC.

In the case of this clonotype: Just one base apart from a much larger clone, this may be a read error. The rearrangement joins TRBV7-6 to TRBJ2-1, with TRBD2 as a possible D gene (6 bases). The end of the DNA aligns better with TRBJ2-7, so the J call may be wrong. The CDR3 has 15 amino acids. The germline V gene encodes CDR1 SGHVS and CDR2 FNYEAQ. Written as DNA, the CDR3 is TGTGCCAGCAGCCCGACTAGAGGGATGTCCTACGAGCAGTACTTC. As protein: CASSPTRGMSYEQYF.